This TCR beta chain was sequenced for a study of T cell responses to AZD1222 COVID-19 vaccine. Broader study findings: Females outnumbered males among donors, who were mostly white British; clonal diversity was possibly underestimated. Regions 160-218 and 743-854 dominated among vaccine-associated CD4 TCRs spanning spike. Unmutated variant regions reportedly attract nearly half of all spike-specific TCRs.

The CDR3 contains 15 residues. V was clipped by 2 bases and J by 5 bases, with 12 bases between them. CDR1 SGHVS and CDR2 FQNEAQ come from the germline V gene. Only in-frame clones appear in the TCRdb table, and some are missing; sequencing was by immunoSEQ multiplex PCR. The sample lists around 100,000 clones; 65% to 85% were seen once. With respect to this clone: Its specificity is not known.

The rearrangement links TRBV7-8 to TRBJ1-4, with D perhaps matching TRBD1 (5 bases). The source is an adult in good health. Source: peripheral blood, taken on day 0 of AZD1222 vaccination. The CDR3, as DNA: TGTGCCAGCAGCTTAAATAGGGGATGGAATGAAAAACTGTTTTTT. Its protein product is CASSLNRGWNEKLFF. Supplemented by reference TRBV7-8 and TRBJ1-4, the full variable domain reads GAGVSQSPRYKVAKRGQDVALRCDPISGHVSLFWYQQALGQGPEFLTYFQNEAQLDKSGLPSDRFFAERPEGSVSTLKIQRTQQEDSAVYLCASSLNRGWNEKLFFGSGTQLSVL.